The TCR beta chain under discussion was sequenced for a study of cytomegalovirus exposure and HLA in healthy donors. Study as a whole: The study's early data release held 75 million to 95 million unique TCRs from HLA-typed donors.

V lost 1 base to trimming and J lost 0 bases, with 9 bases between them. The germline CDR1 and CDR2 sequences are LNHDA and SQIVND (reference sequence). There are 15 residues in the CDR3. With 60 Vbeta and 13 Jbeta primers, the PCR was carried out. The method was immunoSEQ multiplex PCR; TCRdb's version includes in-frame clones alone and lacks a portion of them. This sample contains about 55,000 clones. Regarding the study as a whole: A later look showed TCR association rates differing by HLA locus, highest for DRB1 and lowest for HLA-C. At a 0.05 false discovery rate, a later analysis found 15,000 to 20,000 TCR beta sequences to be associated with HLA alleles.

Turning to this clone: Antigen: not known.

The sequencing sample was made of PBMCs. The chain employs TRBV19 and TRBJ1-1; D possibly corresponds to TRBD1 (5 bases). This TCR was recovered from a man in his fifties in good health and CMV-seropositive. The CDR3 spells CASSIGRGLNTEAFF. Here the CDR3 DNA reads TGTGCCAGTAGTATAGGAAGGGGTTTGAACACTGAAGCTTTCTTT.